This TCR beta chain was profiled in a study of T cells after yellow fever vaccination. Study-wide background: Low-cell-number fractions were prepared with SMART-Seq v4 Ultra Low Input.

There are 12 residues in the CDR3. The V end was cut by 3 bases, the J end by 1 base, with 3 bases between. Study-wide results and caveats: The booster response re-showed most primary clones: 96% CD4, around 90% CD8. Abundant clonotypes (contaminants from the bulk population) could be present in FACS-sorted repertoires.

For TCR, cDNA came from 5'RACE template switching, which added a universal primer site and UMIs. In TCRdb, the 5' RACE reads were re-called with MiXCR into one record per CDR3 protein. The table has around 88,000 distinct CDR3 sequences, approximately 12% seen once. Ten or more counts support this clonotype. The receptor was derived from a man aged 18-30 years who received the YFV17D yellow fever vaccine. The rearrangement uses TRBV12-3 or TRBV12-4 and TRBJ1-1, with D uncertain. The starting material was CD8+ T cells not binding an NS4B(214-222) dextramer, sorted from PBMCs, obtained less than 25 days after the first yellow fever vaccination. The CDR3, as DNA: TGTGCCAGCAGTTTCGGGAACACTGAAGCTTTCTTT. Residues: CASSFGNTEAFF.